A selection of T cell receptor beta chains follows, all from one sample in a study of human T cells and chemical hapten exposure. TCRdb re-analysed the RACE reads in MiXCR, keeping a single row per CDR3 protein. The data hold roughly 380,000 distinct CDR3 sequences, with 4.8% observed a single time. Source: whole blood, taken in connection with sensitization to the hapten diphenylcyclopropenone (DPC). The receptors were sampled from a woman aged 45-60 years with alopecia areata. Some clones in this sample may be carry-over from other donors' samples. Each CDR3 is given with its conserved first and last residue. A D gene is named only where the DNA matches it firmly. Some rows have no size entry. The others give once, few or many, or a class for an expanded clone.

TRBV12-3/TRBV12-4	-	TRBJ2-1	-	CASRLSAEQFF	TGTGCCAGCAGACTTAGCGCTGAGCAGTTCTTC
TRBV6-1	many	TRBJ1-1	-	CASSEEGQRPFF	TGTGCCAGCAGTGAAGAAGGGCAGAGACCTTTCTTT
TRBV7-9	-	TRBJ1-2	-	CASSSAGATAYGYTF	TGTGCCAGCAGCTCCGCGGGGGCCACAGCCTATGGCTACACCTTC
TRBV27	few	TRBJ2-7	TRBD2	CASSLSREGMGEQYF	TGTGCCAGCAGTTTGTCGCGGGAGGGGATGGGGGAGCAGTACTTC
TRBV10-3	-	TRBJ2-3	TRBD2	CAISEIPAGGVTDTQYF	TGTGCCATCAGTGAGATCCCAGCGGGGGGTGTCACAGATACGCAGTATTTT
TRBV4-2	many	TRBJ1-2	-	CASSQVLPGQGTSYGYTF	TGTGCCAGCAGCCAAGTCCTCCCAGGGCAGGGAACTAGCTATGGCTACACCTTC
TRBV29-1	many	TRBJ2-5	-	CSAFPDWKETQYF	TGCAGCGCATTCCCAGACTGGAAAGAGACCCAGTACTTC
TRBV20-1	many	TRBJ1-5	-	CSAIRGSNSNQPQHF	TGCAGTGCTATTAGAGGGAGTAATAGCAATCAGCCCCAGCATTTT
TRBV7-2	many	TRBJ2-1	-	CASSLGRASLLDEQFF	TGTGCCAGCAGCTTAGGTCGGGCTAGCCTCCTGGATGAGCAGTTCTTC
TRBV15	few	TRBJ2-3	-	CATSRDNGGDTQYF	TGTGCCACCAGCAGAGATAACGGGGGAGATACGCAGTATTTT
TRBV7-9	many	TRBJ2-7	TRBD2	CASSLGPVLAGENEQYF	TGTGCCAGCAGCTTAGGCCCTGTACTAGCGGGAGAGAACGAGCAGTACTTC
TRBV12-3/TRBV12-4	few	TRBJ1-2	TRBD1	CASSLNQGDSGYTF	TGTGCCAGCAGTTTAAACCAGGGGGACTCTGGCTACACCTTC
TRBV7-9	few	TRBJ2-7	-	CASSVSDEQYF	TGTGCCAGCAGTGTATCGGACGAGCAGTACTTC
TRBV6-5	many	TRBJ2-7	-	CASSYREFSYEQYF	TGTGCCAGCAGTTACCGGGAGTTCTCCTACGAGCAGTACTTC
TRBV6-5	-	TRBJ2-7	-	CASSLTGSGDYEQYF	TGTGCCAGCAGTTTAACAGGTTCTGGGGACTACGAGCAGTACTTC
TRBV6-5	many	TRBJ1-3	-	CASSYDASSGNTIYF	TGTGCCAGCAGTTACGACGCAAGCTCTGGAAACACCATATATTTT
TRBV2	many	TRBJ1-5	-	CASSERAVSNQPQHF	TGTGCCAGCAGTGAGCGCGCGGTTAGCAATCAGCCCCAGCATTTT